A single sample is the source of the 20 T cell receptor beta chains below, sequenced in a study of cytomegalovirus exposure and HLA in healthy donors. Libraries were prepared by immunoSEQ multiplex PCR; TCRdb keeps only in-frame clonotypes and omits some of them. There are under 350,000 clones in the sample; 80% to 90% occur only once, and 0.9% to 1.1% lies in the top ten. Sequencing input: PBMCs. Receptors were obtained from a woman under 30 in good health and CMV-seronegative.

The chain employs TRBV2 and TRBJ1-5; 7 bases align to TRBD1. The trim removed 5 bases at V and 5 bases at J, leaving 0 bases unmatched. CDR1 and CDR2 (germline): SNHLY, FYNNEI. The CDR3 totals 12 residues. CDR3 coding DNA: TGTGCCAGCAGTACAGGGGATCAGCCCCAGCATTTT. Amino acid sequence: CASSTGDQPQHF.

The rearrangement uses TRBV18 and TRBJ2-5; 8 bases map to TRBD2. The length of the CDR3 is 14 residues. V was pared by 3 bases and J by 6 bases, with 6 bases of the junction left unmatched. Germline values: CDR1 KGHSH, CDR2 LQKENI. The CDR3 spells CASSPSGGRQTQYF. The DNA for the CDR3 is TGTGCCAGCTCACCCAGCGGGGGCAGGCAGACCCAGTACTTC. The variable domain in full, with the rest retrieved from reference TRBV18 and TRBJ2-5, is NAGVMQNPRHLVRRRGQEARLRCSPMKGHSHVYWYRQLPEEGLKFMVYLQKENIIDESGMPKERFSAEFPKEGPSILRIQQVVRGDSAAYFCASSPSGGRQTQYFGPGTRLLVL.

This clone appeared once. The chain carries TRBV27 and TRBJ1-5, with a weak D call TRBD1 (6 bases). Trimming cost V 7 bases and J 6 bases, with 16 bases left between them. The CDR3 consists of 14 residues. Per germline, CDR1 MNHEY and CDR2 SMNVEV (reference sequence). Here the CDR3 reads CASNLREGVQPQHF. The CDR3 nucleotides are TGTGCCAGCAACCTGCGGGAGGGGGTTCAGCCCCAGCATTTT.

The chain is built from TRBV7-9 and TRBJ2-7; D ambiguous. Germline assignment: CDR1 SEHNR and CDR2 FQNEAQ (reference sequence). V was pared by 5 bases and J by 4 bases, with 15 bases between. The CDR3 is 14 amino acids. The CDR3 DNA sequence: TGTGCCAGCAGCCAAACATACGCCAGGTACGAGCAGTACTTC. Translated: CASSQTYARYEQYF.

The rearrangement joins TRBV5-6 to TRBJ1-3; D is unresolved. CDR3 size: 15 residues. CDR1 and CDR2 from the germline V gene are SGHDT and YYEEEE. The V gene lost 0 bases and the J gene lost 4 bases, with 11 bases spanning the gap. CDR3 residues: CASSLVREMGNTIYF. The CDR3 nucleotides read TGTGCCAGCAGCTTGGTGCGGGAGATGGGAAACACCATATATTTT. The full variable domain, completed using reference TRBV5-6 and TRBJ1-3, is DAGVTQSPTHLIKTRGQQVTLRCSPKSGHDTVSWYQQALGQGPQFIFQYYEEEERQRGNFPDRFSGHQFPNYSSELNVNALLLGDSALYLCASSLVREMGNTIYFGEGSWLTVV.

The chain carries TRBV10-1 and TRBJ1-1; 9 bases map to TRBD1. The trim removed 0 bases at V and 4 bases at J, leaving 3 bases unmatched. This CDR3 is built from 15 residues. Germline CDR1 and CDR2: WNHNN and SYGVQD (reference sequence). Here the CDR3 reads CASSESTGGSTEAFF. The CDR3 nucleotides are TGCGCCAGCAGTGAGTCGACAGGGGGAAGCACTGAAGCTTTCTTT.

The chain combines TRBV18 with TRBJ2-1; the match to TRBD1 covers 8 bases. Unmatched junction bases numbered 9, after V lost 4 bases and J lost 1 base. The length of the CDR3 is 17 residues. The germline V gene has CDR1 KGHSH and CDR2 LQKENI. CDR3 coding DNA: TGTGCCAGCTCACGTACGGGACAGGAGACTTCCTACAATGAGCAGTTCTTC. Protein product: CASSRTGQETSYNEQFF.

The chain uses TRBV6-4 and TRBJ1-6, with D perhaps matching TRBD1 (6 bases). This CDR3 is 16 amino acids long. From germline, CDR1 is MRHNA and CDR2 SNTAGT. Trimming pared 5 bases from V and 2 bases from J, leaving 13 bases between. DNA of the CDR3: TGTGCCAGCAGTCCCAAGGGGGGGACCTATAATTCACCCCTCCACTTT. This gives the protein CASSPKGGTYNSPLHF.

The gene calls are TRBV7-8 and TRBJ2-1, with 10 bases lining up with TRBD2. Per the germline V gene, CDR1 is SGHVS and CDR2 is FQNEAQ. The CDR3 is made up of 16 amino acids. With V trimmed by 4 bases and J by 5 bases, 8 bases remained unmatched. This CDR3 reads CASSSTGTSADNEQFF. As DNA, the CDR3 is TGTGCCAGCAGCTCCACCGGGACTAGCGCCGACAATGAGCAGTTCTTC.

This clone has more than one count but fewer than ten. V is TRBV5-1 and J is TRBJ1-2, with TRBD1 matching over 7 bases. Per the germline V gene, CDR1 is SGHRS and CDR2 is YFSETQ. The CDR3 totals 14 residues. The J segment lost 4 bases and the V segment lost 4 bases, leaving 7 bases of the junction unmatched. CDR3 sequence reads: CASSAPGQSYGYTF. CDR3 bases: TGCGCCAGCAGCGCCCCGGGACAGTCCTATGGCTACACCTTC.

CDR3: CASSVSPLWEKETQYF. DNA for the CDR3: TGTGCCAGCAGCGTGAGCCCCCTGTGGGAGAAAGAGACCCAGTACTTC. The chain links TRBV9 to TRBJ2-5; weak D call: TRBD2 (5 bases). This CDR3 spans 16 amino acids. Deletions cut 2 bases from V and 3 bases from J, with 17 bases between. The germline gives CDR1 SGDLS, CDR2 YYNGEE.

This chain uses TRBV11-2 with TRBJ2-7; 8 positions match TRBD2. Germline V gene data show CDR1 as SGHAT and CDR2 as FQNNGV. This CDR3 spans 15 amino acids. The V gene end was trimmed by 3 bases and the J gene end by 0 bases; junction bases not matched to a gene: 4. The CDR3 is CASSFGGALSYEQYF. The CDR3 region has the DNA TGTGCCAGCAGCTTCGGGGGGGCCCTCTCCTACGAGCAGTACTTC. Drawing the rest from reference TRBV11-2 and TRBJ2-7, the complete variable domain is EAGVAQSPRYKIIEKRQSVAFWCNPISGHATLYWYQQILGQGPKLLIQFQNNGVVDDSQLPKDRFSAERLKGVDSTLKIQPAKLEDSAVYLCASSFGGALSYEQYFGPGTRLTVT.

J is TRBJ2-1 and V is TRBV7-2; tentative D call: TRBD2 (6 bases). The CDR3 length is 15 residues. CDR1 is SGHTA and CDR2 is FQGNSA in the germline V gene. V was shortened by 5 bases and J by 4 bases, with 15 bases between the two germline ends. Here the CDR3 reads CASSRPRGTYNEQFF. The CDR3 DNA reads TGTGCCAGCAGCCGTCCCCGAGGGACTTACAATGAGCAGTTCTTC.

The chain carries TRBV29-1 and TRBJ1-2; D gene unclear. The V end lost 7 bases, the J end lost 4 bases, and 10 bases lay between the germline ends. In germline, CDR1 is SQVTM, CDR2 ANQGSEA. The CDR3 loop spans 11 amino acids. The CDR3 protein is CSGRHSYGYTF. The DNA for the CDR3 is TGCAGCGGAAGGCACAGCTATGGCTACACCTTC.

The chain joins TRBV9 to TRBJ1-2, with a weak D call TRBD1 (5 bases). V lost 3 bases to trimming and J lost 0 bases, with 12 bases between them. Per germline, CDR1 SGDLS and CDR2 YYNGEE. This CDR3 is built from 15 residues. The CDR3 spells CASSATQGANYGYTF. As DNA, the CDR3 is TGTGCCAGCAGCGCAACCCAGGGCGCTAACTATGGCTACACCTTC.

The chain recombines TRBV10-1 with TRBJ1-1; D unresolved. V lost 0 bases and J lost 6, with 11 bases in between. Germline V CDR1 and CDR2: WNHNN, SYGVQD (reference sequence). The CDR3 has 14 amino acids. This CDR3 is CASSESGYSAEAFF. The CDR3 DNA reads TGCGCCAGCAGTGAGTCAGGATACAGTGCTGAAGCTTTCTTT.

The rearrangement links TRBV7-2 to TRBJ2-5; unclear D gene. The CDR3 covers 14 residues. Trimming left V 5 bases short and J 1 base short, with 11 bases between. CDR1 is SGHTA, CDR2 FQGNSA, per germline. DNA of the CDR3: TGTGCCAGCAGCCTCGGGTCTTCCCAAGAGACCCAGTACTTC. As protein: CASSLGSSQETQYF.

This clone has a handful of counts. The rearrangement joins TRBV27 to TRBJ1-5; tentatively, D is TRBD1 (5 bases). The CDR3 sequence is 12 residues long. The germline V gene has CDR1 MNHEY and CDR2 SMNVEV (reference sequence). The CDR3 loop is CAKGHSNQPQHF. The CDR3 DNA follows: TGTGCGAAGGGGCATAGCAATCAGCCCCAGCATTTT.

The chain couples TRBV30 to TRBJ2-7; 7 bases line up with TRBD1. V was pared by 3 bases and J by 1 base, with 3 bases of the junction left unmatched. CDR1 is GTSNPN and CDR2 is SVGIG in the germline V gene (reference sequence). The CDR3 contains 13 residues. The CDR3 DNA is TGTGCCTGGAGCGCAGGGGGATCCTACGAGCAGTACTTC. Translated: CAWSAGGSYEQYF.

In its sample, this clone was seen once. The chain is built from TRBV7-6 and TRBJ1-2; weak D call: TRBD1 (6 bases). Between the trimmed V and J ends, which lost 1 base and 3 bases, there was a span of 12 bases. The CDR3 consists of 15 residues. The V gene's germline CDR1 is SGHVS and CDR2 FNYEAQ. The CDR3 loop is CASSLGWGQDYGYTF. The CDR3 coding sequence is TGTGCCAGCAGCTTAGGTTGGGGGCAGGACTATGGCTACACCTTC.